One T cell receptor (beta chain) is described in this entry. There is no known antigen for this receptor. At one end the junction does not follow the germline gene, possibly because of a read error. This record comes from a study of Epstein–Barr virus B cells in breast cancer (TCRdb year 2021). Some background on the complete study: Control T cells were grown by the rapid expansion method using irradiated PBMC feeders, soluble OKT3 and IL-2 200 to 250 U/ml, and were harvested roughly 10-13 days after stimulation. A single-patient case report was conducted to examine whether the T-cell receptor repertoire in triple-negative breast cancer is shaped by tumor-infiltrating EBV+ B cells. The full study reports these points: All data came from one patient, described as a first proof of concept, and this single-patient design limits how far the findings can be generalized.

Library generation was performed with 5' RACE. TCR libraries were built from RNA with the SMARTer Human TCR a/b Profiling Kit, capturing full V(D)J regions of both alpha and beta chains. After amplification, the libraries were purified with AMPure XP beads and validated using the DNA 1000 Kit on an Agilent 2100 Bioanalyzer. Libraries were sequenced on an Illumina MiSeq with the 600-cycle v3 reagent kit, giving 2 x 300 bp paired-end reads. The study's processing was this. MiXCR and VDJTools were used to process the reads, with non-productive clonotypes filtered out and clonotypes collapsed by CDR3 amino acid sequence prior to recalculating frequencies. Matching of CDR3 sequences to the McPAS-TCR database tolerated a Levenshtein distance of 1, and UpSet plots were generated in R using UpSetR. Using fastp trimming at Q25 and MiXCR clonotype assembly, TCRdb reanalyzed the public sequencing data and kept in-frame beta chains. Rows with one shared CDR3 protein collapse into an entry with the most common genes and DNA. TCRdb's processing, not the authors', yielded these V and J calls. Present in this sample are some 660 distinct CDR3 sequences, about 39% of which were seen just once. The top ten clonotypes cover 96% of the sample.

Using RNeasy Micro or Mini kits with on-column DNase digestion, RNA was isolated from around 9.6e4 to 9.9e5 cultured T cells and then assessed on an Agilent 2100 Bioanalyzer. The CDR3 measures 13 amino acids from cysteine to phenylalanine. Just the 39-base CDR3 DNA is kept, in frame starting at base 1. The germline V gene (reference sequence) specifies SSHAT as CDR1 and FNYEAQ as CDR2. The chain is encoded by TRBV7-7 joined to TRBJ1-1; TRBD1 matches 8 bases in the middle. This TCR was sampled from a woman aged 40 to 55 with triple-negative breast cancer. The sequencing input was tumor-infiltrating lymphocytes expanded in culture. The CDR3 in this case is CASSQDRDTEAFF. The nucleotides read TGTGCTAGCAGCCAGGACAGGGACACTGAAGCTTTCTTT.